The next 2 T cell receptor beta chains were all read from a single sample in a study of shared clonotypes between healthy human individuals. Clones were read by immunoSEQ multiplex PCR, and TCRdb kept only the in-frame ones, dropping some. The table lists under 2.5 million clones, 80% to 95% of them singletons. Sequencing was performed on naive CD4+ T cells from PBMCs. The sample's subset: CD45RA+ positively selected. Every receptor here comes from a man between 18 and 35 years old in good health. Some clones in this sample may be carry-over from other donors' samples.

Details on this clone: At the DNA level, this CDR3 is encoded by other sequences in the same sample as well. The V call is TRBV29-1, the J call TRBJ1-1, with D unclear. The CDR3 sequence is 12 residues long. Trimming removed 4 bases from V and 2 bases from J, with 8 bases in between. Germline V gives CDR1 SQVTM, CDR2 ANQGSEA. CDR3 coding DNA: TGCAGCGTTGGCACACCAAACACTGAAGCTTTCTTT. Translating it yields CSVGTPNTEAFF.

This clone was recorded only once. The CDR3 protein is CASSPPGQGEAGELFF. The CDR3 DNA reads TGTGCCAGCAGCCCCCCGGGACAGGGGGAAGCCGGGGAGCTGTTTTTT. The chain carries TRBV7-3 and TRBJ2-2; TRBD1 matches at 11 bases. CDR1 SGHTA and CDR2 FQGTGA come from the germline V gene. V lost 5 bases, J lost 6 bases, and 8 bases stayed unmatched. The CDR3 spans 16 residues.